A single sample is the source of the 18 T cell receptor beta chains below, sequenced in a study of cytomegalovirus exposure and HLA in healthy donors. Data came from immunoSEQ multiplex PCR; TCRdb stores just in-frame clones and leaves some out. Of 55,000 to 85,000 clones in the sample, about 94% are singletons; the top ten hold approximately 0.99%. The sample consisted of PBMCs. The receptors stem from a woman between 18 and 29 years old in good health and CMV-seronegative.

The V call is TRBV18, the J call TRBJ1-2; D is ambiguous. The CDR3 is 13 amino acids. Germline values: CDR1 KGHSH, CDR2 LQKENI. V lost 3 bases and J 3 bases, leaving 8 bases between the germline ends. CDR3 DNA sequence: TGTGCCAGCTCACCGGACGGGGACTATGGCTACACCTTC. This codes for CASSPDGDYGYTF.

The chain recombines TRBV5-8 with TRBJ2-1; 9 bases match TRBD2. The J segment lost 8 bases and the V segment lost 0 bases, leaving 6 bases of the junction unmatched. This CDR3 is built from 15 residues. Germline-derived CDR1 and CDR2 are SGHTS and YDEGEE. In DNA form, the CDR3 reads TGTGCCAGCAGCTTGGTAGGTAGCGGGAGAGATGAGCAGTTCTTC. Translation gives CASSLVGSGRDEQFF.

This clone was picked up one time. The chain employs TRBV11-2 and TRBJ2-2; D is possibly TRBD2 (5 bases). Germline CDR1 reads SGHAT; CDR2 reads FQNNGV. V lost 1 base and J 3 bases, leaving 12 bases between the germline ends. This CDR3 is built from 16 residues. CDR3 in amino acids: CASSLGASIDTGELFF. The CDR3 nucleotides read TGTGCCAGCAGCTTAGGGGCTAGCATCGACACCGGGGAGCTGTTTTTT.

The chain is built from TRBV25-1 and TRBJ1-1; D uncertain. With 8 bases removed from V and 11 bases from J, the gap between germline ends came to 18 bases. The CDR3 has 12 residues. The germline gives CDR1 MGHDK, CDR2 SYGVNS. The CDR3 DNA follows: TGTGCCAGCTCCCGGCCGTCCGGGAGGGCTTTCTTT. It encodes CASSRPSGRAFF.

The V call is TRBV5-1, the J call TRBJ2-5; 11 bases map to TRBD2. V gave up 1 base and J gave up 4 bases; unmatched junction bases: 6. The CDR3 length is 16 residues. CDR1 is SGHRS and CDR2 is YFSETQ in the germline V gene. This CDR3 is CASSLLTSGVAETQYF. The CDR3 DNA reads TGCGCCAGCAGCTTGTTGACTAGCGGGGTTGCAGAGACCCAGTACTTC.

The chain uses TRBV19 and TRBJ2-3; TRBD2 matches 12 bases. With V trimmed by 5 bases and J by 3 bases, 6 bases remained unmatched. Germline V gene lookup returns CDR1 LNHDA and CDR2 SQIVND (reference sequence). This CDR3 has 16 residues. This CDR3 reads CASSATGLAGTDTQYF. The CDR3 DNA reads TGTGCCAGTAGTGCCACAGGACTAGCGGGAACAGATACGCAGTATTTT.

The chain carries TRBV10-3 and TRBJ1-2, with 8 bases that match TRBD1. After removal of 8 bases from V and 7 bases from J, the junction contained 21 bases not matched to a gene. The CDR3 sequence is 17 residues long. Germline CDR1 and CDR2: ENHRY and SYGVKD. The CDR3 spells CAIRSARRTGKESGYTF. CDR3 bases: TGTGCCATCCGCTCTGCTAGGAGGACAGGGAAAGAAAGTGGCTACACCTTC.

The rearrangement uses TRBV7-9 and TRBJ1-2, with 7 nucleotides matching TRBD1. Trimming took 3 bases from V and 8 from J; bases not matched to a gene: 3. The CDR3 runs 12 residues. Germline-derived CDR1 and CDR2 are SEHNR and FQNEAQ (reference sequence). CDR3: CASSFTGDGYTF. As DNA, the CDR3 is TGTGCCAGCAGCTTTACAGGGGACGGCTACACCTTC.

The chain recombines TRBV5-1 with TRBJ2-3; D unclear. This CDR3 has 12 residues. CDR1 is SGHRS, CDR2 YFSETQ, per germline. Trimming took 3 bases from V and 5 from J, leaving 7 bases between them. CDR3 DNA sequence: TGCGCCAGCAGCTCAAGCGAAGATACGCAGTATTTT. Encoded protein: CASSSSEDTQYF.

This rearrangement joins TRBV9 to TRBJ1-5; D is ambiguous. The V end lost 0 bases, the J end lost 7 bases, and 8 bases lay between the germline ends. This CDR3 spans 13 amino acids. Germline V gene sequence: CDR1 SGDLS, CDR2 YYNGEE. The CDR3 DNA reads as TGTGCCAGCAGCGTAGATAATAGCCAGCCCCAGCATTTT. Protein: CASSVDNSQPQHF.

The table lists this clone with a count of one. This sequence joins TRBV27 and TRBJ2-5, with D tentatively TRBD1 (6 bases). Germline V gene lookup returns CDR1 MNHEY and CDR2 SMNVEV (reference sequence). V was pared by 5 bases and J by 2 bases, with 21 bases between. The CDR3 runs to 17 residues. Here the CDR3 DNA reads TGTGCCAGCAGTCCCGGGACACAAAACGGGATACAAGAGACCCAGTACTTC. This translates into CASSPGTQNGIQETQYF.

The gene calls are TRBV4-1 and TRBJ2-7, with TRBD1 identical over 9 bases. This CDR3 comprises 15 residues. The trim removed 5 bases at V and 5 bases at J, leaving 10 bases unmatched. Germline V gene sequence: CDR1 MGHRA, CDR2 YSYEKL. The CDR3 region has the DNA TGCGCCAGCAGCACCTCCGGGACAGGGCGGGACGAGCAGTACTTC. Its translation: CASSTSGTGRDEQYF.

This chain uses TRBV2 with TRBJ2-4; D might be TRBD1 (6 bases). Trimming cost V 5 bases and J 1 base, with 12 bases left between them. Germline CDR1 and CDR2: SNHLY and FYNNEI. The CDR3 extends over 15 amino acids. The CDR3 protein is CASSSGTLAKNIQYF. For the CDR3, the DNA is TGTGCCAGCAGTTCCGGGACACTTGCCAAAAACATTCAGTACTTC.

The rearrangement links TRBV5-1 to TRBJ2-4; 8 positions match TRBD2. Germline V gene lookup returns CDR1 SGHRS and CDR2 YFSETQ. The V and J ends lost 3 bases and 3 bases, in that order; junction bases with no gene match: 2. This CDR3 is 14 amino acids long. CDR3 coding DNA: TGCGCCAGCAGCTGGCGGGGGGACAAAAACATTCAGTACTTC. This encodes CASSWRGDKNIQYF. The full variable domain, with the rest looked up from reference TRBV5-1 and TRBJ2-4, is KAGVTQTPRYLIKTRGQQVTLSCSPISGHRSVSWYQQTPGQGLQFLFEYFSETQRNKGNFPGRFSGRQFSNSRSEMNVSTLELGDSALYLCASSWRGDKNIQYFGAGTRLSVL.

This chain connects TRBV7-9 to TRBJ1-5, with a possible D match to TRBD1 (6 bases). Germline-derived CDR1 and CDR2 are SEHNR and FQNEAQ (reference sequence). Trimming shortened V by 5 bases and J by 2 bases, and 10 bases separated the two germline ends. The CDR3 length is 14 residues. The chain's CDR3 is CASSPGEGNQPQHF. CDR3 bases: TGTGCCAGCAGCCCAGGGGAAGGCAATCAGCCCCAGCATTTT.

The V and J genes are TRBV27 and TRBJ2-1, with 7 bases aligning to TRBD2. The V gene's germline CDR1 is MNHEY and CDR2 SMNVEV (reference sequence). The CDR3 length is 14 residues. V lost 7 bases and J lost 4; bases outside the gene matches: 7. CDR3 nucleotide sequence: TGTGCCAGCACTCCCAGCGGGGAGTACAATGAGCAGTTCTTC. Translating gives CASTPSGEYNEQFF.

V usage is TRBV7-9 and J usage is TRBJ2-7; TRBD2 aligns across 8 bases. CDR3 length equals 16 residues. Germline V gene data show CDR1 as SEHNR and CDR2 as FQNEAQ (reference sequence). Trimming took 5 bases from V and 2 from J; bases not matched to a gene: 11. CDR3 sequence: CASSPQTSGGTYEQYF. In nucleotides, the CDR3 is TGTGCCAGCAGCCCACAAACTAGCGGAGGTACCTACGAGCAGTACTTC.

This chain links TRBV7-9 with TRBJ2-3, with 7 nucleotides matching TRBD1. The germline CDR1 and CDR2 sequences are SEHNR and FQNEAQ (reference sequence). Trimming took 3 bases from V and 0 from J; bases not matched to a gene: 6. This CDR3 has 16 residues. CDR3: CASSLVTGPSTDTQYF. The CDR3, as DNA: TGTGCCAGCAGCTTGGTGACAGGGCCTAGCACAGATACGCAGTATTTT. The full variable domain, completed using reference TRBV7-9 and TRBJ2-3, is DTGVSQNPRHKITKRGQNVTFRCDPISEHNRLYWYRQTLGQGPEFLTYFQNEAQLEKSRLLSDRFSAERPKGSFSTLEIQRTEQGDSAMYLCASSLVTGPSTDTQYFGPGTRLTVL.